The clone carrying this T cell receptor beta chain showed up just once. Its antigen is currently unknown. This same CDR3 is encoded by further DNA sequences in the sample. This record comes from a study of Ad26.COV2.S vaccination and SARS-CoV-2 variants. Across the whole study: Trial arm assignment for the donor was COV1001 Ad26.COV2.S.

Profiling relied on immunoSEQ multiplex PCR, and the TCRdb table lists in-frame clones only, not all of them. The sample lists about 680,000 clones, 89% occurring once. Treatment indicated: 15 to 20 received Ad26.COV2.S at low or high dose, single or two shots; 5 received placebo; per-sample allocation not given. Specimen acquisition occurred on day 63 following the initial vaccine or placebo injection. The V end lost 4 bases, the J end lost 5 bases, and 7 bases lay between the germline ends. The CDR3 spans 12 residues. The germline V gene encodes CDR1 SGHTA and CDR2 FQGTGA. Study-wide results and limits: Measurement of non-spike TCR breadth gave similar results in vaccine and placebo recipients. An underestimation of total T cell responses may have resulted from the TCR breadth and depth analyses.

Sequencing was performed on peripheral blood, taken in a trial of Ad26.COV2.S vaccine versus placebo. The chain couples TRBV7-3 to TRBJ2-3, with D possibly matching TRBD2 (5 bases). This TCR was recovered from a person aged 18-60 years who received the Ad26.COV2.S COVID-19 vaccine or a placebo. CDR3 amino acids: CASSSSGDTQYF. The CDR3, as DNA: TGTGCCAGCAGCTCGAGCGGAGATACGCAGTATTTT.